This is a list of T cell receptor beta chains from one sample in a study of beta chain features in type 1 diabetes. Clones were read by immunoSEQ multiplex PCR, and TCRdb kept only the in-frame ones, dropping some. The sample includes just over 450,000 clones, approximately 30% seen only once; the top ten take around 0.065%. Specimen: naive CD4+ T cells from blood. The receptors stem from a man between 18 and 35 years old in good health. CDR3s include the opening cysteine and the closing phenylalanine or tryptophan. The D gene is left open where the match is weak. Expanded clones are given a class, and other clones once, few, many or no size at all.

TRBD2	NA	TRBV4-3	TRBJ2-1	TGCGCCAGCAGCCAACTGACTAGCGGGAGACCCAATGAGCAGTTCTTC	CASSQLTSGRPNEQFF
TRBD2	few	TRBV6-5	TRBJ2-4	TGTGCCAGCAGTCCTGAGTTAGCGGGAGGGCACATTCAGTACTTC	CASSPELAGGHIQYF
NA	NA	TRBV19	TRBJ2-1	TGTGCCAGTAGTGCACCTCCCGGACAGAGACTCGCCGCGGTGTTCTTC	CASSAPPGQRLAAVFF
TRBD2	few	TRBV10-3	TRBJ2-1	TGTGCCATCACGGTCGGGACTAGCGGGCTAAATGAGCAGTTCTTC	CAITVGTSGLNEQFF
NA	NA	TRBV7-2	TRBJ2-5	TGTGCCAGCAGCTTAGATCGGTTCCAAGAGACCCAGTACTTC	CASSLDRFQETQYF
TRBD2	few	TRBV4-3	TRBJ2-3	TGCGCCAGCAGCCAAATCACTAGCGGGAGGACAGGAGATACGCAGTATTTT	CASSQITSGRTGDTQYF
NA	NA	TRBV7-2	TRBJ2-7	TGTGCCAGCAGCTTAGCTAGCGTGGGCGAGCAGTACTTC	CASSLASVGEQYF
TRBD1	NA	TRBV30	TRBJ2-3	TGTGCCTGGAGGACAGGGGGAGCGTGGACAGATACGCAGTATTTT	CAWRTGGAWTDTQYF
NA	NA	TRBV29-1	TRBJ2-2	TGCAGCGTTAAGGGCCGATTCACCGGGGAGCTGTTTTTT	CSVKGRFTGELFF
TRBD1	NA	TRBV25-1	TRBJ1-2	TGTGCCAGCAGTTTTACAGGGGATGGCTACACCTTC	CASSFTGDGYTF
TRBD2	NA	TRBV5-1	TRBJ2-3	TGCGCCAGCAGCTTGGCCGGTTCCGCTAGCGGGAGTGGGTATACGCAGTATTTT	CASSLAGSASGSGYTQYF
NA	NA	TRBV29-1	TRBJ2-2	TGCAGCGTTGAGGTGGGACACACGAACACCGGGGAGCTGTTTTTT	CSVEVGHTNTGELFF
NA	NA	TRBV28	TRBJ2-1	NA	CASSSSGENYNEQFF
TRBD2	NA	TRBV6-6	TRBJ2-7	TGTGCCAGCAGTTTACTAGCGGGAGGCTCCTACGAGCAGTACTTC	CASSLLAGGSYEQYF
NA	few	TRBV13	TRBJ1-4	TGTGCCAGCAGCTCGGGACTGCCGTTTGGTGAAAAACTGTTTTTT	CASSSGLPFGEKLFF
TRBD1	NA	TRBV29-1	TRBJ1-4	TGCGGAGGCTCGACAGGGACTGAAAAACTGTTTTTT	CGGSTGTEKLFF
NA	NA	TRBV7-9	TRBJ1-2	TGTGCCAGCAGCTTAGCGGCAGGATCACACTATGGCTACACCTTC	CASSLAAGSHYGYTF
NA	once	TRBV30	TRBJ1-1	TGTGCCTGGAGTCCAGGACAAGTGGGATGGGACACTGAAGCTTTCTTT	CAWSPGQVGWDTEAFF
TRBD2	NA	TRBV6-5	TRBJ2-1	TGTGCCAGCAGGCCTAGCGGGAGACTCTACAATGAGCAGTTCTTC	CASRPSGRLYNEQFF
TRBD2	NA	TRBV29-1	TRBJ2-1	TGCAGCGCTGGGACTAGCGTCGCAGGGGAGCAGTTCTTC	CSAGTSVAGEQFF
TRBD2	few	TRBV29-1	TRBJ2-7	TGCAGCGTTACTTCTAGCGGCGAGCAGTACTTC	CSVTSSGEQYF
NA	NA	TRBV13	TRBJ1-2	TGTGCCAGCAGCCGAATAACCTATGGCTACACCTTC	CASSRITYGYTF
NA	NA	TRBV28	TRBJ2-5	TGTGCCAGCAGTTTAAGGGGGGTCAGCGAGACCCAGTACTTC	CASSLRGVSETQYF
NA	once	TRBV7-2	TRBJ2-7	TGTGCCAGCAGCTTAGTATTAAGCTCCTACGAGCAGTACTTC	CASSLVLSSYEQYF
NA	NA	TRBV14	TRBJ2-4	TGTGCCAGCAGCCTAATCTCGCTTCCGAACATTCAGTACTTC	CASSLISLPNIQYF
NA	NA	TRBV30	TRBJ1-5	TGTGCCTGGGCACAGGGAGGAGGACAGCCCCAGCATTTT	CAWAQGGGQPQHF
NA	NA	TRBV4-2	TRBJ2-5	TGTGCCAGCAGCCCATTACCAGGAGGGTCTCAAGAGACCCAGTACTTC	CASSPLPGGSQETQYF
NA	few	TRBV4-2	TRBJ2-2	TGTGCCAGCAGCTCGTTCAAAGGCACCGGGGAGCTGTTTTTT	CASSSFKGTGELFF
TRBD1	few	TRBV5-1	TRBJ2-3	TGCGCCAGCACTCTCATCGGACAGGGGCTATCCACAGATACGCAGTATTTT	CASTLIGQGLSTDTQYF
TRBD2	NA	TRBV6-5	TRBJ2-3	TGTGCCAGCAGTTACTCGATCGGGAGGGCCGATACGCAGTATTTT	CASSYSIGRADTQYF
NA	NA	TRBV11-2	TRBJ2-7	TGTGCCAGCAGCTTAATATCCGGCGGGCCCAGCTCCTACGAGCAGTACTTC	CASSLISGGPSSYEQYF
NA	few	TRBV30	TRBJ2-1	TGTGCCTGGAGTTACAGGGAGGAACGGGAGCAGTTCTTC	CAWSYREEREQFF
NA	NA	TRBV2	TRBJ2-3	TGTGCCAGCAGTGAAGACCCCGGCACAGATACGCAGTATTTT	CASSEDPGTDTQYF
TRBD2	few	TRBV7-2	TRBJ2-1	TGTGCCAGCAGCTTTCTAGCGGGAGACTATTTCGGGGGCAATGAGCAGTTCTTC	CASSFLAGDYFGGNEQFF
NA	few	TRBV14	TRBJ1-5	TGTGCCAGCAGCCAATCAGGGCTGGATCAGCCCCAGCATTTT	CASSQSGLDQPQHF
NA	once	TRBV25-1	TRBJ2-5	TGTGCCAGCAGTAGGGCGGTTCTCCAAGAGACCCAGTACTTC	CASSRAVLQETQYF